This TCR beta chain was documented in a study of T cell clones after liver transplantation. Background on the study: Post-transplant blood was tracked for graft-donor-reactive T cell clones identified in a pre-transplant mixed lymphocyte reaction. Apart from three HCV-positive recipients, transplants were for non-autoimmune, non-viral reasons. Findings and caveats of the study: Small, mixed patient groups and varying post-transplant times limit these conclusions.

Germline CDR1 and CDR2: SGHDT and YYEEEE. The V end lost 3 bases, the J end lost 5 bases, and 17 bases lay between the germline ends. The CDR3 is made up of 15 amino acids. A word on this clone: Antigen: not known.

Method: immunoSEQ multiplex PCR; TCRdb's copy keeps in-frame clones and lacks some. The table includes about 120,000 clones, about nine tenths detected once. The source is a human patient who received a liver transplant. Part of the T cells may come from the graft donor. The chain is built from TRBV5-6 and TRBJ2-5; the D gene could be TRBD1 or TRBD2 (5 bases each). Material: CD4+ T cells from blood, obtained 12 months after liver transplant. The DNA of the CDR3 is TGTGCCAGCAGCTCCGGGGTAGGGGTCGGGGAGACCCAGTACTTC. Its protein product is CASSSGVGVGETQYF. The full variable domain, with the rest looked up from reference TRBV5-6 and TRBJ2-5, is DAGVTQSPTHLIKTRGQQVTLRCSPKSGHDTVSWYQQALGQGPQFIFQYYEEEERQRGNFPDRFSGHQFPNYSSELNVNALLLGDSALYLCASSSGVGVGETQYFGPGTRLLVL.